The next 22 T cell receptor beta chains were all read from a single sample in a study of blood T cell repertoires in COVID-19. TCRdb's table, derived via immunoSEQ multiplex PCR, lists solely in-frame clones and lacks some. The table lists 250,000 to 350,000 clones, 86% of them singletons. The sample was peripheral blood. The receptors here all came from a woman in her 30s with active or convalescent COVID-19.

CDR3 in amino acids: CASSQGRLTYNEQFF. Here the CDR3 DNA reads TGTGCCAGCAGTCAGGGTCGTTTGACGTACAATGAGCAGTTCTTC. The chain recombines TRBV27 with TRBJ2-1; a possible D gene is TRBD1 (5 bases). Germline CDR1 is MNHEY and CDR2 is SMNVEV (reference sequence). The CDR3 totals 15 residues. The V gene lost 5 bases and the J gene lost 4 bases, with 15 bases spanning the gap.

This sequence joins TRBV5-4 and TRBJ1-1, with 12 nucleotides matching TRBD1. This CDR3 contains 18 residues. Germline V gene sequence: CDR1 SGHNT, CDR2 YYREEE (reference sequence). Trimming cost V 0 bases and J 1 base; bases outside gene matches: 7. As DNA, the CDR3 is TGTGCCAGCAGCTTGGGCCGAGGGACAGGGGGCCCGAACACTGAAGCTTTCTTT. Protein: CASSLGRGTGGPNTEAFF.

The rearrangement links TRBV21-1 to TRBJ2-7; the D call in the table, TRBD2, was not verified against the DNA. TRBV21-1 is annotated as a pseudogene. The length of the CDR3 is 17 residues. CDR3 residues: CASYRDSPHGITYEQYF. CDR3 DNA: TGTGCCTCCTATCGGGACTCTCCTCACGGAATTACCTACGAGCAGTACTTC.

This chain uses TRBV5-8 with TRBJ2-3; 11 nucleotides match TRBD2. The CDR3 length is 20 residues. V lost 0 bases, J lost 7 bases, and 19 bases stayed unmatched. CDR1 is SGHTS and CDR2 is YDEGEE in the germline V gene. CDR3 protein: CASSLGLAGGPYSGDNTQYF. In DNA form, the CDR3 reads TGTGCCAGCAGCTTGGGGTTAGCGGGGGGGCCATATTCCGGGGACAATACGCAGTATTTT.

The rearrangement links TRBV28 to TRBJ1-5; no firm D call. Germline loops: CDR1 MDHEN, CDR2 SYDVKM. Between the trimmed V and J ends, which lost 8 bases and 8 bases, there was a span of 13 bases. This CDR3 is built from 12 residues. The CDR3 loop reads CASRKQQKPQHF. CDR3 coding DNA: TGTGCCAGCCGAAAGCAACAGAAGCCCCAGCATTTT. Drawing the rest from reference TRBV28 and TRBJ1-5, the complete variable domain is DVKVTQSSRYLVKRTGEKVFLECVQDMDHENMFWYRQDPGLGLRLIYFSYDVKMKEKGDIPEGYSVSREKKERFSLILESASTNQTSMYLCASRKQQKPQHFGDGTRLSIL.

This sequence joins TRBV3-1 (or the pseudogene TRBV3-2) and TRBJ2-5; the match to TRBD2 covers 14 bases. CDR3 length: 20 amino acids. Trimming cost V 3 bases and J 0 bases; bases outside gene matches: 12. Germline-derived CDR1 and CDR2 are LGHDT and YNNKEL (reference sequence). The chain's CDR3 is CASSHRLAGGDNKYQETQYF. Here the CDR3 DNA reads TGTGCCAGCAGCCACCGACTAGCGGGGGGGGACAATAAATACCAAGAGACCCAGTACTTC.

The chain links TRBV7-2 to TRBJ1-1, with D perhaps TRBD1 (6 bases). CDR3 length equals 16 residues. The germline V gene encodes CDR1 SGHTA and CDR2 FQGNSA. Trimming shortened V by 5 bases and J by 9 bases, and 25 bases separated the two germline ends. This CDR3 is CASSLSGGGGGGKAFF. CDR3 nucleotide sequence: TGTGCCAGCAGCCTTAGCGGCGGTGGAGGGGGAGGGAAAGCTTTCTTT.

The chain carries TRBV18 and TRBJ1-2; D might be TRBD1 (6 bases). Trimming left V 4 bases short and J 0 bases short, with 9 bases between. This CDR3 comprises 14 residues. Looked up from germline, CDR1 is KGHSH and CDR2 is LQKENI. CDR3 in amino acids: CASSLGQSNYGYTF. Here the CDR3 DNA reads TGTGCCAGCTCACTAGGACAGTCTAACTATGGCTACACCTTC.

The rearrangement links TRBV7-8 to TRBJ1-2; tentative D call: TRBD1 (6 bases). This CDR3 is built from 13 residues. V lost 5 bases, J lost 8 bases, and 15 bases lay in between. Per germline, CDR1 SGHVS and CDR2 FQNEAQ. The DNA for the CDR3 is TGTGCCAGCAGCCCTCAGGGGCGGAGAGGCTACACCTTC. Protein product: CASSPQGRRGYTF.

This clone was observed a few times. The rearrangement uses TRBV6-5 and TRBJ1-2; no clear D gene. V was cut by 4 bases and J by 7 bases, with 10 bases left in between. CDR3 size: 12 residues. The germline gives CDR1 MNHEY, CDR2 SVGAGI. The CDR3 bases are TGTGCCAGCAGTTCCCGGAGGTCTGGCTACACCTTC. Protein sequence: CASSSRRSGYTF.

The V call is TRBV7-2, the J call TRBJ1-1; TRBD1 matches 8 bases. The CDR3 has 13 residues. V was clipped by 3 bases and J by 4 bases; unmatched bases: 1. Germline V gene lookup returns CDR1 SGHTA and CDR2 FQGNSA. The CDR3 nucleotides read TGTGCCAGCAGCTTCAGGGGGCCCACTGAAGCTTTCTTT. It translates to CASSFRGPTEAFF.

This sequence joins TRBV6-6 and TRBJ2-7; 11 positions agree with TRBD1. The length of the CDR3 is 15 residues. Per germline, CDR1 MNHNY and CDR2 SVGAGI (reference sequence). V shed 6 bases, J shed 0 bases, and the junction held 4 bases outside the gene matches. This chain's CDR3 is CASSLGQGGSYEQYF. In nucleotides, the CDR3 is TGTGCCAGCAGCCTGGGACAGGGGGGCTCCTACGAGCAGTACTTC.

This rearrangement joins TRBV5-6 to TRBJ2-3, with 7 positions matching TRBD1. The CDR3 has 16 residues. V lost 1 base to trimming and J lost 0 bases; unmatched junction nucleotides: 5. Per germline, CDR1 SGHDT and CDR2 YYEEEE. The CDR3 here is CASSLIDRASTDTQYF. The CDR3 region has the DNA TGTGCCAGCAGCTTGATCGACAGGGCTAGCACAGATACGCAGTATTTT.

The chain has TRBV2 and TRBJ1-5; the match to TRBD1 covers 9 bases. This CDR3 region has 19 residues. Per germline, CDR1 SNHLY and CDR2 FYNNEI. V was clipped by 6 bases and J by 0 bases; unmatched bases: 15. CDR3: CASSYHRDRDHFSNQPQHF. In DNA, the CDR3 is TGTGCCAGCAGCTACCACCGGGACAGGGATCATTTTAGCAATCAGCCCCAGCATTTT.

The chain is built from TRBV24-1 and TRBJ2-1; 7 bases align to TRBD1. CDR1 KGHDR and CDR2 SFDVKD come from the germline V gene. V was pared by 5 bases and J by 0 bases, with 6 bases of the junction left unmatched. The CDR3 spans 16 residues. As DNA, the CDR3 is TGTGCCACCAGTGCCTGGGGGACAGACTCCTACAATGAGCAGTTCTTC. This codes for CATSAWGTDSYNEQFF.

The V gene is TRBV5-1, the J gene TRBJ2-5; D perhaps matches TRBD1 (5 bases). CDR3 length: 14 amino acids. V dropped 0 bases and J dropped 9 bases, with 15 bases sitting between them. Germline CDR1 SGHRS, CDR2 YFSETQ. Here the CDR3 reads CASSLDPGSRAQYF. The CDR3 DNA sequence: TGCGCCAGCAGCTTGGACCCAGGGTCCAGGGCCCAGTACTTC.

This rearrangement joins TRBV5-4 to TRBJ1-4, with a possible D match to TRBD1 (6 bases). The CDR3 covers 17 residues. The ends were cut back, 1 base at V and 8 bases at J, with 21 bases in the middle. The germline V gene encodes CDR1 SGHNT and CDR2 YYREEE (reference sequence). This CDR3 reads CASSLKQGPPLEEKLFF. DNA for the CDR3: TGTGCCAGCAGCTTGAAGCAGGGGCCCCCTTTGGAAGAAAAACTGTTTTTT.

The chain recombines TRBV2 with TRBJ2-3, with TRBD2 identical over 9 bases. Per the germline V gene, CDR1 is SNHLY and CDR2 is FYNNEI. V gave up 6 bases and J gave up 6 bases; unmatched junction bases: 10. This CDR3 has 15 amino acids. CDR3 sequence: CASSPSRAGGDTQYF. The CDR3 DNA reads as TGTGCCAGCAGCCCAAGCAGGGCGGGGGGGGATACGCAGTATTTT.

This sequence joins TRBV9 and TRBJ2-3; D call uncertain. This CDR3 has 14 amino acids. Germline V gives CDR1 SGDLS, CDR2 YYNGEE. Between the trimmed V and J ends, which lost 0 bases and 4 bases, there was a span of 9 bases. The CDR3 is CASSVASPADTQYF. CDR3 in DNA: TGTGCCAGCAGCGTAGCTTCTCCTGCAGATACGCAGTATTTT.

This chain joins TRBV5-6 and TRBJ1-2; no clear D gene. Trimming took 2 bases from V and 3 from J, leaving 8 bases between them. The length of the CDR3 is 13 residues. The germline V gene has CDR1 SGHDT and CDR2 YYEEEE. This chain's CDR3 is CASSFGEDYGYTF. CDR3 nucleotide sequence: TGTGCCAGCAGCTTCGGGGAGGACTATGGCTACACCTTC.

The rearrangement uses TRBV29-1 and TRBJ1-2; D is unresolved. V shed 7 bases and J shed 8 bases, with 29 bases lying between them. In germline, CDR1 is SQVTM, CDR2 ANQGSEA. The CDR3 is made up of 16 amino acids. This CDR3 reads CSAVPRLRGGSCGYTF. Written as DNA, the CDR3 is TGCAGCGCCGTACCCCGGCTGCGGGGTGGGAGTTGCGGCTACACCTTC. The full variable domain, rest sourced from reference TRBV29-1 and TRBJ1-2, is SAVISQKPSRDICQRGTSLTIQCQVDSQVTMMFWYRQQPGQSLTLIATANQGSEATYESGFVIDKFPISRPNLTFSTLTVSNMSPEDSSIYLCSAVPRLRGGSCGYTFGSGTRLTVV.

V and J are TRBV28 and TRBJ1-2; TRBD1 matches at 7 bases. Germline assignment: CDR1 MDHEN and CDR2 SYDVKM. The V and J ends lost 6 bases and 4 bases, in that order; junction bases with no gene match: 2. The CDR3 extends over 12 amino acids. This CDR3 is CASSHRGYGYTF. The CDR3 DNA reads TGTGCCAGCAGCCACAGGGGCTATGGCTACACCTTC.